This T cell receptor beta chain was obtained from a study of PD-1 blockade in classical Hodgkin lymphoma. Study-level findings and limits: Newly diagnosed patients had diversity similar to the baseline diversity of complete responders. Some patients began nivolumab under 1 year after ASCT. These patients were excluded from later analyses. Lower baseline TCR diversity was reported for newly diagnosed patients than for healthy donors. Possible causes of repertoire differences, disease activity or prior therapy, remain undefined.

V trimming: 4 bases; J trimming: 4 bases; junction bases outside the gene matches: 9. The CDR3 sequence is 15 residues long. From germline, CDR1 is SGHNT and CDR2 YYREEE (reference sequence). This clone has a handful of counts. Its antigen is unknown. The assay was immunoSEQ multiplex PCR, and TCRdb's table has in-frame clones only and misses some. The profile shows tens of thousands of clones, 70% to 75% of them singletons. All trial patients relapsed after autologous stem cell transplantation. The TCR originated in a human donor with classical Hodgkin lymphoma. Sequencing was performed on peripheral blood mononuclear cells (PBMCs), taken before the second cycle of nivolumab. The chain recombines TRBV5-4 with TRBJ1-2; 8 bases line up with TRBD1. DNA for the CDR3: TGTGCCAGCAGCCCCGGACAGGGCTTCTCCTATGGCTACACCTTC. This translates into CASSPGQGFSYGYTF.